This TCR beta chain was captured by sequencing in a study of cytomegalovirus exposure and HLA in healthy donors (TCRdb year 2017). A note on the overall study: In an earlier analysis of under 600 of the donors, less than 350 Gb of sequence data and 100 million or so unique TCR beta sequences from about 179 million T cells were reported. The study used immunosequencing to profile the T cell repertoires of 600 to 850 subjects and linked those repertoires to cytomegalovirus serostatus. In an earlier analysis of several hundred of the donors, high-throughput TCR beta sequencing was used to judge whether each TCR beta V gene segment behaved as functional or pseudogenic. Among a few hundred genotyped donors of the cohort, an average of about 240,000 unique TCR beta nucleotide sequences were sequenced per donor, roughly a sixth of them non-productive. Roughly 290 gigabases of sequencing data and 70 million to 95 million unique TCR sequences made up an early release that covered about 640 HLA-typed donors. Donor age, sex, ethnicity and CMV serostatus were compiled alongside the repertoire data. The number of typed donors differed by locus: about 620-630 for A, B, C, DRB1 and DQB1; 522 for DQA1; around 580 for DPA1; and 450 to 480 for DPB1. High-throughput TCR immunosequencing, statistical association of individual TCRs with disease status, and machine learning were combined to predict cytomegalovirus infection status. Along with the 666-subject first cohort, a separate validation cohort of more than 90 different subjects was used. About five DR-DQ haplotypes were treated as single units for association and clustering because of strong linkage in the cohort. A later genetic analysis used genome-wide SNP genotypes for about 55% of the 666 donors, treating that subset as a discovery cohort. A later analysis re-analyzed previously published TCR beta repertoires from several hundred donors and added high-resolution HLA genotyping to study TCR occurrence patterns. The study aimed to test whether cataloging public T cell receptors could reveal signatures of past pathogen exposure. Both class I and class II loci were covered by HLA typing, at four-digit resolution. Of the roughly 430 genotyped donors, roughly 80% fell in the genetic ancestry cluster associated with self-reported Caucasian donors. Rather than drawing on any new phenotypic data, the later analysis identified candidate immune exposures from TCR beta sequences and the way those sequences occurred across donors. Every repertoire in the discovery cohort had been generated on one and the same sequencing platform.

With respect to this clone: Its antigen specificity is not known. Nothing much larger sits one base from this clone, and base qualities are not available.

The cohort was made up of about 670 healthy bone marrow donors. Cohort members were all nominally healthy when sampled, although unrecorded immune exposures were likely present. The donor was CMV seropositive and belonged to the group of a few hundred seropositive cohort members. A peripheral blood sample was provided by each donor, and peripheral blood mononuclear cells were used for TCR beta sequencing. The Qiagen DNeasy Blood Extraction Kit was used to extract genomic DNA from the blood cell samples. V is cut by 10 bases and J by 3 bases, and the space between the germline ends is 9 bases. The CDR3 goes from the cysteine to the phenylalanine over 12 residues. CDR3 DNA is the only sequence kept; it has 36 bases, read in frame from the first base. Looking up the germline V gene (reference sequence) yields CDR1 LNHDA and CDR2 SQIVND. Study-wide conclusions, independent of this receptor: When HLA alleles, especially DR and DQ, strongly co-occurred, TCR associations were difficult to assign to individual alleles. The authors suggested that the approach could potentially be extended to other disease states and immunological phenotypes. A later genetic analysis reported fewer N-insertions in productive TCRs among donors in an Asian-associated ancestry cluster than the roughly 670-donor mean. A further reported finding was that TCR beta sequences accurately predicted the HLA-A and HLA-B alleles for most subjects in the first cohort. Some IMGT-functional V segments, including TRBV6-2 and TRBV6-3, could not be told apart with the 87-base-pair reads, so those segments were excluded. A cluster of highly shared sequence variants was judged likely to be a technical artifact of the sequencing pipeline. An earlier analysis of 450 to 750 of the donors showed that most TCR beta V segments appeared in productive rearrangements either about 87% or about 30% of the time, which broadly matched IMGT annotations. Compared with equally common non-associated chains, HLA-associated TCR beta chains in a later analysis were more clonally expanded and had lower generation probabilities. HLA typing was unavailable for some donors at each locus, so association tests used only the typed subset. The classifier was reported to diagnose cytomegalovirus status with high specificity and sensitivity in both the original and validation cohorts. According to a later analysis, most CMV-associated TCR beta chains appeared to be HLA-restricted, and the HLA associations seemed to be driven largely by CMV exposure. According to a later analysis, TCR association rates differed among HLA loci, with DRB1 alleles showing the most associated TCRs and HLA-C alleles showing the fewest. An association between a missense DCLRE1C variant and V-gene and J-gene trimming of TCR beta chains was found in a later genetic analysis and replicated in an independent cohort. The only immune exposure information available for the cohort was CMV serostatus. Linkage disequilibrium might explain the correlated functional status among segregating V segments, but an unknown experimental factor could not be ruled out. Most TCR sequences were seen in very few donors, while some public TCRs were found in many individuals. The cohort was sequenced for TCR beta chains only, and without alpha or paired-chain data the features that could be detected were limited. A few of the identified cytomegalovirus-associated TCR beta chains were confirmed in vitro to be specific for cytomegalovirus antigens. The study gave a list of under 200 TCR beta chains associated with cytomegalovirus. The presence/absence analyses assumed that sequencing depth was roughly uniform across donors, and that assumption may not be true. At a false discovery rate of 0.05, a later analysis linked approximately 18,000 TCR beta sequences to specific HLA alleles. Several of the top co-occurrence clusters appeared to be linked to parvovirus B19, influenza, CMV and Epstein-Barr virus, according to a later analysis. Because counts were too low, seventeen rarely observed V segments, including chromosome 9 orphons, were excluded from the earlier analysis of 587 of the donors.

Libraries were made using the immunoSEQ multiplex PCR assay. A mixture of 60 forward primers for TCR Vbeta segments and 13 reverse primers for TCR Jbeta segments was used in the multiplex PCR. A multiplex PCR assay on genomic DNA amplified the CDR3 region of rearranged TCR beta genes. The Illumina HiSeq System was used to sequence the amplified TCR beta libraries as 87-base-pair reads. In the source study's methods: A later analysis tallied roughly 80 million unique TCR beta chains across the 666 repertoires, and around 9.9 million of those chains were shared by two or more donors. Raw reads were error-corrected and collapsed into unique sequences with a nearest-neighbor algorithm that merged closely related sequences to remove PCR and sequencing errors. Alignment of CDR3 sequences to IMGT reference sequences was used to assign V, D and J gene segments. For a sequence to be retained, a match of at least six nucleotides was required to both a V gene segment and a J gene segment. Rearrangements were called productive when the CDR3 lacked stop codons and stayed in frame with V and J; all others were non-productive. Following IMGT convention, CDR3 was defined as the stretch from the second conserved V-encoded cysteine up to the conserved J-encoded phenylalanine. The earlier analysis of about 530 of the donors excluded any sequence lacking an unambiguous match to a single V gene segment. In an earlier analysis of around 600 of the donors, V segments were called functional above 56.7% productive rearrangements and were called segregating when the between-donor standard deviation exceeded 5%. To diagnose cytomegalovirus status from the catalog of TCR beta chain sequences, a statistical classification framework was built. A later analysis assigned V and J genes by comparing TCR nucleotide sequences with IMGT/GENE-DB human TR gene sequences. The TCRdist pipeline was used in a later analysis to assign CDR3 sequences and most-parsimonious VDJ recombination scenarios. In a later analysis, every TCR beta chain was defined by the combination of its CDR3 amino acid sequence and its V-gene family, and reads without a unique V-gene family were dropped. To address suspected cross-contamination and a sequencing artifact, a later analysis removed a few hundred highly shared, low-generation-probability nucleotide sequences. In a later analysis, a clonal expansion index was calculated for each public chain from normalized within-repertoire ranks of inferred template counts. In a later analysis, generation probabilities were computed with a VDJ recombination model fitted to out-of-frame rearrangements, and the resulting probabilities were checked against IGoR. In a later analysis, hypergeometric tests were used to score TCR-TCR, TCR-HLA and TCR-CMV co-occurrence, with a repertoire-size bias correction applied to TCR pairs. A later analysis estimated false discovery rates by permuting HLA or CMV assignments 20 times. A later analysis grouped co-occurring TCRs with DBSCAN, adding TCRdist sequence similarity when clustering within HLA-allele-positive subsets. For co-occurrence clustering, repertoires with fewer than 30,000 or more than 120,000 public chains were excluded, along with five repertoires with anomalous nucleotide sharing. In its TCRdb copy, this immuneACCESS table keeps in-frame sequences only and misses some clones. Where compared with another copy, unresolved V genes explain less than half of these, and the others have no known cause. V, J and clone size derive from that table, while D and trimming were established from the DNA sequence. The sample data list approximately 110,000 clones, and 74% of these were observed just once. The top ten hold roughly 2.6% of the sample.

The clonotype comes from a man between 50 and 59 years old in good health and CMV-seropositive. Sequenced input: PBMCs. The chain uses TRBV19 and TRBJ2-2, and possibly TRBD2, on 6 matching bases. The nucleotide sequence is TGTGCCACCAGGGACTACACCGGGGAGCTGTTTTTT. Protein translation: CATRDYTGELFF.